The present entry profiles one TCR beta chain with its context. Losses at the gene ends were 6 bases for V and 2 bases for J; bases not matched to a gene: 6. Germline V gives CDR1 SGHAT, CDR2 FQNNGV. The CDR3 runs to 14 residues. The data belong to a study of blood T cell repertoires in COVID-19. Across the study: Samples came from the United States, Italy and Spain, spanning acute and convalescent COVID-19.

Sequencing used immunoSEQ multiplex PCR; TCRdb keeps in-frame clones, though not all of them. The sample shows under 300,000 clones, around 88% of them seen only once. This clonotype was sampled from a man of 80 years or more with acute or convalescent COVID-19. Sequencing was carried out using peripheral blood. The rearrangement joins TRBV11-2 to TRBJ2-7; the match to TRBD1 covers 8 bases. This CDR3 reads CASSLTTGAYEQYF. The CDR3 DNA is TGTGCCAGCAGTCTTACGACAGGGGCCTACGAGCAGTACTTC. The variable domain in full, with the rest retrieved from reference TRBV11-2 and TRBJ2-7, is EAGVAQSPRYKIIEKRQSVAFWCNPISGHATLYWYQQILGQGPKLLIQFQNNGVVDDSQLPKDRFSAERLKGVDSTLKIQPAKLEDSAVYLCASSLTTGAYEQYFGPGTRLTVT.